The 26 T cell receptor beta chains listed next were all sequenced from one sample in a study of T-cell memory formation after mild COVID-19. Via MiXCR, TCRdb re-called the 5' RACE reads, giving one row per CDR3 protein. The sample holds 180,000 or so distinct CDR3 sequences, around 16% seen once. Sequencing was done on a sample of PBMCs or a T cell subset sorted from them (not recorded which). These receptor sequences come from an adult woman who had mild COVID-19 (a few samples of this study predate the infection). Cell type and time point are not known.

This clonotype showed up just a few times. The chain carries TRBV7-2 and TRBJ2-5, with D possibly being TRBD2 (6 bases). CDR3 length: 13 residues. Germline V lookup: CDR1 SGHTA, CDR2 FQGNSA. V was cut by 4 bases and J by 4 bases, with 10 bases left in between. CDR3 sequence (DNA): TGTGCCAGCAGCTGGGACTTCGGAGAGACCCAGTACTTC. This codes for CASSWDFGETQYF.

Many counts were recorded for this clonotype. The chain uses TRBV4-1 and TRBJ1-2, with 9 bases that match TRBD1. This CDR3 contains 14 residues. V was clipped by 4 bases and J by 10 bases; unmatched bases: 10. Germline assignment: CDR1 MGHRA and CDR2 YSYEKL. CDR3 sequence (DNA): TGCGCCAGCAGCCCAAAAGGGACAGGGCTCGTCTACACCTTC. It translates to CASSPKGTGLVYTF.

This clonotype was observed a single time. The rearrangement uses TRBV29-1 and TRBJ2-7; D is possibly TRBD2 (5 bases). Germline assignment: CDR1 SQVTM and CDR2 ANQGSEA. The CDR3 extends over 13 amino acids. V lost 4 bases and J lost 2, with 12 bases in between. In DNA form, the CDR3 reads TGCAGCGTTGCAACCGGGGTACCCTACGAGCAGTACTTC. It yields the protein CSVATGVPYEQYF.

In this sample, this clonotype turned up once. The rearrangement uses TRBV6-5 and TRBJ2-7; 14 bases align to TRBD2. Germline V lookup: CDR1 MNHEY, CDR2 SVGAGI. J gave up 5 bases and V 5 bases, and 5 bases lay outside the gene matches. The CDR3 runs to 15 residues. CDR3 in amino acids: CASSPGTSGSNEQYF. CDR3 nucleotides: TGTGCCAGCAGTCCCGGGACTAGCGGGAGCAACGAGCAGTACTTC.

The V gene is TRBV6-5, the J gene TRBJ2-5, with D tentatively TRBD2 (5 bases). CDR1 and CDR2 (germline): MNHEY, SVGAGI. The germline V and J ends were trimmed by 6 bases and 3 bases, with 8 bases remaining between them. This CDR3 is built from 12 residues. The CDR3 DNA sequence: TGTGCCAGCAGCACTAGGGAAGAGACCCAGTACTTC. Amino acid sequence: CASSTREETQYF.

The chain recombines TRBV29-1 with TRBJ1-1; 7 positions match TRBD1. The germline V gene has CDR1 SQVTM and CDR2 ANQGSEA. The V gene end was trimmed by 8 bases and the J gene end by 8 bases; junction bases not matched to a gene: 11. CDR3 size: 12 residues. CDR3 in amino acids: CSFTDRTREAFF. CDR3 nucleotide sequence: TGCAGCTTTACGGACAGGACTAGAGAAGCTTTCTTT.

The chain carries TRBV14 and TRBJ2-5; TRBD2 agrees at 9 bases. The V gene end was trimmed by 2 bases and the J gene end by 4 bases; junction bases not matched to a gene: 5. Germline CDR1 and CDR2: SGHDN and FVKESK. The CDR3 is 15 amino acids. The CDR3 reads CASSQYGGRGETQYF. The CDR3, as DNA: TGTGCCAGCAGCCAATATGGCGGGAGGGGAGAGACCCAGTACTTC.

This clonotype has at least ten counts. The rearrangement uses TRBV20-1 and TRBJ2-3, with 13 bases matching TRBD2. CDR1 is DFQATT and CDR2 is SNEGSKA in the germline V gene (reference sequence). The CDR3 has 16 amino acids. With V trimmed by 5 bases and J by 4 bases, 9 bases remained unmatched. The CDR3 reads CSASGLAGVEADTQYF. DNA of the CDR3: TGCAGTGCTTCCGGACTAGCGGGGGTAGAGGCAGATACGCAGTATTTT.

This clonotype was detected only a few times. The rearrangement links TRBV7-9 to TRBJ2-1; 7 nucleotides align to TRBD2. This CDR3 has 17 amino acids. The germline V gene encodes CDR1 SEHNR and CDR2 FQNEAQ (reference sequence). V shed 2 bases and J 7 bases; nucleotides not matched to a gene: 14. CDR3 residues: CASSLLAQLATANEQFF. For the CDR3, the DNA is TGTGCCAGCAGCTTATTAGCCCAACTAGCGACAGCTAATGAGCAGTTCTTC.

V gene TRBV23-1 combines with J gene TRBJ1-5; the D is unclear. TRBV23-1 is sorted into the ORF group, with uncertain function. This CDR3 contains 16 residues. Trimming took off 4 bases at V and 2 bases at J, with 15 bases between the two ends. CDR3 sequence: CASSPQRFSGNQPQHF. CDR3 nucleotide sequence: TGCGCCAGCAGTCCCCAAAGGTTCAGCGGCAATCAGCCCCAGCATTTT.

This clonotype was detected a few times. The CDR3 protein is CASSRRLAGGYQTQYF. For the CDR3, the DNA is TGTGCCAGCAGTCGGCGACTAGCGGGAGGGTACCAGACCCAGTACTTC. The rearrangement joins TRBV28 to TRBJ2-5; 14 nucleotides line up with TRBD2. The CDR3 has 16 residues. CDR1 is MDHEN, CDR2 SYDVKM, per germline. The V gene end was trimmed by 5 bases and the J gene end by 6 bases; junction bases not matched to a gene: 8.

This clonotype occurred a few times. CDR3 protein: CASSSRQGTTGELFF. The CDR3 nucleotides read TGCGCCAGCAGCTCCCGACAGGGGACCACCGGGGAGCTGTTTTTT. The chain carries TRBV5-1 and TRBJ2-2; the match to TRBD1 covers 8 bases. The CDR3 contains 15 residues. V dropped 3 bases and J dropped 4; count of bases not matched to a gene: 5. The V gene's germline CDR1 is SGHRS and CDR2 YFSETQ.

The chain employs TRBV3-1 and TRBJ2-1, with TRBD1 as a possible D gene (7 bases). CDR3 length equals 12 residues. The germline CDR1 and CDR2 sequences are LGHDT and YNNKEL (reference sequence). Trimming took off 8 bases at V and 9 bases at J, with 14 bases between the two ends. The CDR3 here is CASAGQSVEQFF. CDR3 coding DNA: TGTGCCAGCGCGGGACAGTCCGTTGAGCAGTTCTTC.

The V gene is TRBV5-5, the J gene TRBJ2-7; the match to TRBD1 covers 7 bases. The junction had 7 bases not matched to a gene; V was cut back by 1 base and J by 3 bases. Germline V CDR1 and CDR2: SGHKS, YYEKEE (reference sequence). CDR3 length: 15 residues. The CDR3 nucleotides read TGTGCCAGCAGCTTGTTACAGGGGACCCTCTACGAGCAGTACTTC. It yields the protein CASSLLQGTLYEQYF.

The chain has TRBV7-6 and TRBJ2-5; D is uncertain. V lost 2 bases and J 0 bases, leaving 13 bases between the germline ends. Germline loops: CDR1 SGHVS, CDR2 FNYEAQ. CDR3 length equals 16 residues. The CDR3 loop is CASSLFAALYQETQYF. The CDR3 DNA is TGTGCCAGCAGCTTATTTGCAGCTTTGTACCAAGAGACCCAGTACTTC.

This clonotype showed up just a few times. The chain uses TRBV5-1 and TRBJ2-1; 7 bases are shared with TRBD2. This CDR3 is 17 amino acids long. J was trimmed by 7 bases and V by 0 bases; bases with no gene match: 13. Germline CDR1 and CDR2: SGHRS and YFSETQ. Here the CDR3 DNA reads TGCGCCAGCAGCTTGGAGACGTTTGGCGGGAGACCGAATGAGCAGTTCTTC. It is translated as CASSLETFGGRPNEQFF.

This chain joins TRBV5-8 and TRBJ2-7; 8 bases align to TRBD1. The V gene's germline CDR1 is SGHTS and CDR2 YDEGEE. The CDR3 runs 16 residues. V gave up 4 bases and J gave up 5 bases; unmatched junction bases: 14. The chain's CDR3 is CASSLQTFTGGDEQYF. CDR3 nucleotide sequence: TGTGCCAGCAGCCTCCAGACCTTCACAGGGGGTGACGAGCAGTACTTC. The variable domain in full, with the rest retrieved from reference TRBV5-8 and TRBJ2-7, is EAGVTQSPTHLIKTRGQQATLRCSPISGHTSVYWYQQALGLGLQFLLWYDEGEERNRGNFPPRFSGRQFPNYSSELNVNALELEDSALYLCASSLQTFTGGDEQYFGPGTRLTVT.

A few counts support this clonotype. The rearrangement joins TRBV7-2 to TRBJ2-1, with 8 bases identical to TRBD2. The germline CDR1 and CDR2 sequences are SGHTA and FQGNSA. J lost 0 bases, V lost 6 bases, and 7 bases had no gene match. The CDR3 covers 16 residues. Here the CDR3 DNA reads TGTGCCAGCAGTTCACTAGCGGTTAGCTCCTACAATGAGCAGTTCTTC. Encoded protein: CASSSLAVSSYNEQFF.

The rearrangement joins TRBV12-3 or TRBV12-4 to TRBJ1-1; no firm D call. This CDR3 is built from 14 residues. The V end was cut by 6 bases, the J end by 2 bases, with 13 bases between. This CDR3 is CASSDARSNTEAFF. CDR3 sequence (DNA): TGTGCCAGCAGCGATGCGAGGAGCAACACTGAAGCTTTCTTT.

In nucleotides, the CDR3 is TGTGCCAGCAGCCGGGACAGGGGTAACTATGGCTACACCTTC. Amino acids: CASSRDRGNYGYTF. The gene calls are TRBV3-1 and TRBJ1-2; 10 nucleotides line up with TRBD1. Germline CDR1 reads LGHDT; CDR2 reads YNNKEL (reference sequence). This CDR3 is built from 14 residues. The V gene end was trimmed by 4 bases and the J gene end by 1 base; junction bases not matched to a gene: 0.

This clonotype appeared a few times. V usage is TRBV3-1 and J usage is TRBJ1-1; TRBD1 might be the D (6 bases). Germline V gene lookup returns CDR1 LGHDT and CDR2 YNNKEL (reference sequence). Trimming took off 6 bases at V and 7 bases at J, with 9 bases between the two ends. The CDR3 loop spans 11 amino acids. CDR3 nucleotide sequence: TGTGCCAGCAGAGGGGGGGTTGAAGCTTTCTTT. Protein: CASRGGVEAFF. The variable domain in full, completed from reference TRBV3-1 and TRBJ1-1, reads DTAVSQTPKYLVTQMGNDKSIKCEQNLGHDTMYWYKQDSKKFLKIMFSYNNKELIINETVPNRFSPKSPDKAHLNLHINSLELGDSAVYFCASRGGVEAFFGQGTRLTVV.

This clonotype occurred a few times. The chain has TRBV29-1 and TRBJ2-7; D unclear. Germline lookup yields CDR1 SQVTM and CDR2 ANQGSEA. This CDR3 is built from 14 residues. V lost 7 bases to trimming and J lost 3 bases, with 19 bases between them. The CDR3: CSASTFGRIYEQYF. CDR3 nucleotide sequence: TGCAGCGCATCGACATTTGGACGGATCTACGAGCAGTACTTC.

The chain links TRBV24-1 to TRBJ2-3; no firm D call. CDR3 length equals 13 residues. Trimming stripped 4 bases from V and 2 bases from J, with 6 bases between. In germline, CDR1 is KGHDR, CDR2 SFDVKD. Here the CDR3 reads CATSDSNTDTQYF. Here the CDR3 DNA reads TGTGCCACCAGTGACTCGAACACAGATACGCAGTATTTT.

This clonotype was detected a few times. The chain combines TRBV20-1 with TRBJ2-7, with 11 bases identical to TRBD2. The CDR3 covers 15 residues. Trimming took 7 bases from V and 3 from J; bases not matched to a gene: 11. Germline V gene sequence: CDR1 DFQATT, CDR2 SNEGSKA (reference sequence). The CDR3 nucleotides are TGCAGTGGAACGGCCGGGACTAGCGGAGTCTACGAGCAGTACTTC. The encoded protein is CSGTAGTSGVYEQYF.

The J gene is TRBJ2-1, the V gene TRBV5-1; 7 bases align to TRBD1. The CDR3 extends over 15 amino acids. CDR1 is SGHRS and CDR2 is YFSETQ in the germline V gene. The V and J ends lost 0 bases and 3 bases, in that order; junction bases with no gene match: 3. Written as DNA, the CDR3 is TGCGCCAGCAGCTTGGATACAGGGGACTACAATGAGCAGTTCTTC. This sequence encodes CASSLDTGDYNEQFF.

Only a few counts were recorded for this clonotype. This sequence joins TRBV7-9 and TRBJ1-1; TRBD1 agrees at 7 bases. The CDR3 extends over 15 amino acids. In germline, CDR1 is SEHNR, CDR2 FQNEAQ (reference sequence). Losses at the gene ends were 0 bases for V and 3 bases for J; bases not matched to a gene: 4. The CDR3 region has the DNA TGTGCCAGCAGCTTAGCGGACAGGAGCCACACTGAAGCTTTCTTT. This gives the protein CASSLADRSHTEAFF.